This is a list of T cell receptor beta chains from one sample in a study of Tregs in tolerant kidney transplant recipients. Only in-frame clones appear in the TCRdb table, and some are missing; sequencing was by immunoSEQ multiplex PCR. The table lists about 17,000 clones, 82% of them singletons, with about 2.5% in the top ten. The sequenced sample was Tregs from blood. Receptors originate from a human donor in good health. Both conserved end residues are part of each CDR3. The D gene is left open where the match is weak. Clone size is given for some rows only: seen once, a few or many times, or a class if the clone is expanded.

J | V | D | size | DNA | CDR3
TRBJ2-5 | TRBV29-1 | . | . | TGCAGCGTTGAAGACGCGGCAGAGACCCAGTACTTC | CSVEDAAETQYF
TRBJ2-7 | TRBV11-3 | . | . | TGTGCCAGCAGCCAGGCGGCAGGGGACTACGAGCAGTACTTC | CASSQAAGDYEQYF
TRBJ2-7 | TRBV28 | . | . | TGTGCCAGCAGTTGGTTGGGGGCCGGCGAGCAGTACTTC | CASSWLGAGEQYF
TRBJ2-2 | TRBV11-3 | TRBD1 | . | TGTGCCAGCAGTCGACAGGGAACCGGGGAGCTGTTTTTT | CASSRQGTGELFF
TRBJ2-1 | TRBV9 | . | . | TGTGCCAGCAGCGTAGAAGACACAGCTGGAGGGGAGCAGTTCTTC | CASSVEDTAGGEQFF
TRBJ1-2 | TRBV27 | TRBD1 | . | TGTGCCAGCAGGACAGGGAGGCCCCCGTTCTATGGCTACACCTTC | CASRTGRPPFYGYTF
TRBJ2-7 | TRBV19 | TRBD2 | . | TGTGCCAGTAGTGCATTAGGGAGCGGGAGAAACTACGAGCAGTACTTC | CASSALGSGRNYEQYF
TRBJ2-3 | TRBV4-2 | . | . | TGTGCCAGCAGCGGGAGCGGATACACAGATACGCAGTATTTT | CASSGSGYTDTQYF
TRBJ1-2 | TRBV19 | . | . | TGTGCCAGTAGTGCACAGACAGGACCCTATGGCTACACCTTC | CASSAQTGPYGYTF
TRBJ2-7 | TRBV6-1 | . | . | TGTGCCAGCAGGAAGGGGATGGTCGAGCAGTACTTC | CASRKGMVEQYF
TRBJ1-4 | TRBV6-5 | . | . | TGTGCCAGCAGTTACCGACTCGGACGCCGTGAAAAACTGTTTTTT | CASSYRLGRREKLFF
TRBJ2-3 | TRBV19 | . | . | TGTGCCAGTAGTATATCAGTGGGGGCGGGCACAGATACGCAGTATTTT | CASSISVGAGTDTQYF
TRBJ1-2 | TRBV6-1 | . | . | TGTGCCAGCACCCGAGGGGTTGGATCCTATGGCTACACCTTC | CASTRGVGSYGYTF
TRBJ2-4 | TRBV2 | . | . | TGTGCCAGCAGTGAAGCCAGGGGGGGTAACATTCAGTACTTC | CASSEARGGNIQYF
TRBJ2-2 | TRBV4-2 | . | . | TGTGCCAGCAGCCCTTCGGGCGCCCAGGGGGAGCTGTTTTTT | CASSPSGAQGELFF
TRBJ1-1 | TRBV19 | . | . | TGTGCCAGTAAAAACAGGGAAATTCCCAAAGCTTTCTTT | CASKNREIPKAFF
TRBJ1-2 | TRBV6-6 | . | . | TGTGCCAGCAGTTACGCCCAGGACGGTATAAGTGGCTACACCTTC | CASSYAQDGISGYTF
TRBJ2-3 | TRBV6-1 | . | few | TGTGCCAGCAGTGAAGCTAGTGCTGGCAACACAGATACGCAGTATTTT | CASSEASAGNTDTQYF
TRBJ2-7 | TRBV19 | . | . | TGTGCCAGTAGTATCACCGGGGCCCTCGAGCAGTACTTC | CASSITGALEQYF
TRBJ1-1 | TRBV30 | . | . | TGTGCCTGGAGTGTACCCGTGGGAGCTTTCTTT | CAWSVPVGAFF
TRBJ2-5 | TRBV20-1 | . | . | TGCAGTGCTAGTTTTGGAGAGACCCAGTACTTC | CSASFGETQYF
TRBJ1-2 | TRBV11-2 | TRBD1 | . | TGTGCCAGCAGCTCCCCCCGCAGGGGACAGTCTAACTATGGCTACACCTTC | CASSSPRRGQSNYGYTF
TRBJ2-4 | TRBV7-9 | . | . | TGTGCCAGCAGCTTTGGGACTGCCAAAAACATTCAGTACTTC | CASSFGTAKNIQYF
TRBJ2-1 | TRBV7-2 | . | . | TGTGCCAGCAGCTTACCAGGATGGGCGGGTCAGTTCTTC | CASSLPGWAGQFF
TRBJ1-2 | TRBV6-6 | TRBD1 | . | TGTGCCAGCGTCCAACAGGGGAGCTACACCTTC | CASVQQGSYTF
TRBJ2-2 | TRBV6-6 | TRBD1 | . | TGTGCCAGCAGTTACACCACAGGGGGCAGCACCGGGGAGCTGTTTTTT | CASSYTTGGSTGELFF
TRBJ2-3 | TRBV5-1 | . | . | TGCGCCAGCAGGGAGGGGACGGTTGGTACGCAGTATTTT | CASREGTVGTQYF
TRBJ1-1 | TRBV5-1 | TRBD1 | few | TGCGCCAGCAGCGTGGACAGGGGAGGGACTGAAGCTTTCTTT | CASSVDRGGTEAFF